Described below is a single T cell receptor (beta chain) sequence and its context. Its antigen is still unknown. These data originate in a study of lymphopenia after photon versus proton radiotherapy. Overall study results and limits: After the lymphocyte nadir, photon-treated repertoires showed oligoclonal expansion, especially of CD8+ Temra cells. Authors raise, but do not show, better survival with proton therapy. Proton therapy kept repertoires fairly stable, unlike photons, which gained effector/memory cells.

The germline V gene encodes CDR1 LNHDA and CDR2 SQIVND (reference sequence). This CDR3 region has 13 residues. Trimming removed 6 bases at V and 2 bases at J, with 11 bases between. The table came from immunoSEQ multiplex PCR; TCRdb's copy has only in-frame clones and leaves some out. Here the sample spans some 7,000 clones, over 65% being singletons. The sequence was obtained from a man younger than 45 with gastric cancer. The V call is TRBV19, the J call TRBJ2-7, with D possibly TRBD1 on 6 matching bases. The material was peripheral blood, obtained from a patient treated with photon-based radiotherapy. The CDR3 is CASRKQGTYEQYF. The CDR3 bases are TGTGCCAGTAGAAAACAGGGAACCTACGAGCAGTACTTC. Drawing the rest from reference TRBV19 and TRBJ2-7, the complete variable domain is DGGITQSPKYLFRKEGQNVTLSCEQNLNHDAMYWYRQDPGQGLRLIYYSQIVNDFQKGDIAEGYSVSREKKESFPLTVTSAQKNPTAFYLCASRKQGTYEQYFGPGTRLTVT.